This T cell receptor beta chain was recovered during a study of blood T cell repertoires in COVID-19. The germline V gene encodes CDR1 SGHNT and CDR2 YENEEA. The ends lost 3 bases at V and 4 bases at J; junction bases unmatched: 8. CDR3 length: 16 residues. A single count supports this clone. Clones were read by immunoSEQ multiplex PCR, and TCRdb kept only the in-frame ones, dropping some. The table includes about 260,000 clones, around 87% detected once. The chain uses TRBV11-3 and TRBJ2-2; 7 bases are shared with TRBD2. Sequencing was done on a sample of peripheral blood. This clonotype originated in a woman between 55 and 75 years old with COVID-19, enrolled during active disease. As DNA, the CDR3 is TGTGCCAGCAGCTTGGGGGGGAAGTTTTCCACCGGGGAGCTGTTTTTT. This encodes CASSLGGKFSTGELFF. Looking up the rest from reference TRBV11-3 and TRBJ2-2 gives the full variable domain: EAGVVQSPRYKIIEKKQPVAFWCNPISGHNTLYWYLQNLGQGPELLIRYENEEAVDDSQLPKDRFSAERLKGVDSTLKIQPAELGDSAVYLCASSLGGKFSTGELFFGEGSRLTVL.